The clone carrying this T cell receptor (beta chain) was counted only a few times. Its antigen is still unknown. The study drew donors from healthy Caucasian individuals in Russia aged roughly 6 to 90. This entry is derived from a study of blood T cells in healthy people across ages. A sample-barcoded 5' primer and a J-beta primer mix were used in a second PCR of roughly 7 to 11 cycles. Paired-end reads containing CDR3 totaled no fewer than 2.5 million for each sample. Via MiXCR, TCRdb re-called the 5' RACE reads, giving one row per CDR3 protein. This sample has over a million distinct CDR3 sequences, with around 59% found just once. This CDR3 spans 15 amino acids. Per germline, CDR1 SQVTM and CDR2 ANQGSEA. After removal of 6 bases from V and 5 bases from J, the junction contained 12 bases not matched to a gene. General study findings and limits: A roughly linear age-dependent decrease characterized TCR beta diversity per million T cells.

The TCR comes from a man aged 18 to 30 in good health. The sequencing input was blood. V is TRBV29-1 and J is TRBJ2-5, with 10 nucleotides matching TRBD1. Written as DNA, the CDR3 is TGCAGCGTGGAATCCGGGACAGGGGAAGGGGAGACCCAGTACTTC. It yields the protein CSVESGTGEGETQYF.